This TCR beta chain was sequenced in a study of T cells after yellow fever vaccination. About the research overall: Any fraction with a low cell number was prepared using SMART-Seq v4 Ultra Low Input.

The CDR3 spans 12 residues. From germline, CDR1 is LNHDA and CDR2 SQIVND (reference sequence). Trimming removed 9 bases at V and 6 bases at J, with 12 bases between. This clonotype has just a few counts. The target antigen is unknown. In making TCR cDNA, 5'RACE template switching added a universal primer site and UMIs to it. Using its own MiXCR run on the 5' RACE reads, TCRdb lists one record per CDR3 protein. In the table there are approximately 260,000 distinct CDR3 sequences, 10% to 15% of which are singletons. Study-wide results and limits: Subsequent to the booster, the majority of primary-vaccination clones reappeared (96% CD4, 88% CD8). Compared with primary, the secondary response was weaker and peaked at day 5, not 15.

The V and J genes are TRBV19 and TRBJ1-5; D call uncertain. The sample was CD4+ T cells sorted from PBMCs, taken 45 days after the yellow fever booster vaccination. This receptor was taken from a man between 25 and 39 years old who received the YFV17D yellow fever vaccine. This CDR3 reads CASSRGVQPQHF. In DNA form, the CDR3 reads TGTGCCAGCTCTAGAGGAGTTCAGCCCCAGCATTTT.